The rows below give T cell receptor beta chains drawn from one sample of a study of vaccination effects on CD4 cells after COVID-19. These receptors have no identified antigens. Here immunoSEQ multiplex PCR was the method, and the copy in TCRdb shows in-frame clones only, minus some. The sample has tens of thousands of clones, roughly 72% seen once; the top ten hold over 4%. The specimen comprised CD4+ T cells from PBMCs cultured with HCoV-OC43 spike peptides, sampled before COVID-19 vaccination. The receptors stem from a human donor who received a COVID-19 vaccine. CDR3s include the opening cysteine and the closing phenylalanine or tryptophan. A D gene is named only where the DNA matches it firmly. Rows may omit the clone size; those that give it use once, few, many or a size class.

D: NA
size: NA
J: TRBJ2-3
V: TRBV3-1/TRBV3-2
DNA: TGTGCCAGCAGCCAAGACGTTAGGGCAGATACGCAGTATTTT
CDR3: CASSQDVRADTQYF

D: TRBD1
size: once
J: TRBJ2-2
V: TRBV5-1
DNA: TGCGCCAGCAGCTATTCCGGGACAGAGAACACCGGGGAGCTGTTTTTT
CDR3: CASSYSGTENTGELFF

D: TRBD1
size: NA
J: TRBJ2-3
V: TRBV7-2
DNA: TGTGCCAGCAGCTTAGCAGGGACAGGGGCTTTCGCAGATACGCAGTATTTT
CDR3: CASSLAGTGAFADTQYF

D: TRBD1
size: NA
J: TRBJ1-3
V: TRBV5-1
DNA: TGCGCCAGCAGCACGGGACAGCTACTCGGAAACACCATATATTTT
CDR3: CASSTGQLLGNTIYF

D: NA
size: NA
J: TRBJ2-6
V: TRBV27
DNA: TGTGCCAGCAGTCGGAATTACGCTGGGGCCAACGTCCTGACTTTC
CDR3: CASSRNYAGANVLTF

D: NA
size: NA
J: TRBJ2-1
V: TRBV6-6
DNA: TGTGCCAGCAGTTCTAACCAGGTTTTCAATGAGCAGTTCTTC
CDR3: CASSSNQVFNEQFF

D: TRBD1
size: few
J: TRBJ1-2
V: TRBV5-1
DNA: TGCGCCAGCAGCACGGGACAGGGTGATGGCTACACCTTC
CDR3: CASSTGQGDGYTF

D: NA
size: NA
J: TRBJ2-1
V: TRBV4-1
DNA: TGCGCCAGCAGCCAGAGGGTGACTAGCTCCTACAATGAGCAGTTCTTC
CDR3: CASSQRVTSSYNEQFF

D: NA
size: few
J: TRBJ1-5
V: TRBV6-6
DNA: TGTGCCAGCAGTAAAGGGGACAATCTACATCAGCCCCAGCATTTT
CDR3: CASSKGDNLHQPQHF

D: TRBD1
size: NA
J: TRBJ1-1
V: TRBV27
DNA: TGTGCCAGCAGTCCGCAGGGACAGCTGAACACTGAAGCTTTCTTT
CDR3: CASSPQGQLNTEAFF

D: NA
size: once
J: TRBJ1-5
V: TRBV6-5
DNA: TGTGCCAGCAGCGAGAATAGGGCGGGCCAGCCCCAGCATTTT
CDR3: CASSENRAGQPQHF

D: NA
size: NA
J: TRBJ1-3
V: TRBV11-2
DNA: TGTGCCAGCAGCTTAAGGTTAGACTCTGGAAACACCATATATTTT
CDR3: CASSLRLDSGNTIYF

D: NA
size: few
J: TRBJ1-2
V: TRBV5-5
DNA: TGTGCCAGCAGCTTGGGTGTAGGGGTTGGCTATGGCTACACCTTC
CDR3: CASSLGVGVGYGYTF

D: NA
size: NA
J: TRBJ1-5
V: TRBV18
DNA: TGTGCCAGCTCACCAGCCGGCGGACAGCCCCAGCATTTT
CDR3: CASSPAGGQPQHF

D: NA
size: NA
J: TRBJ1-6
V: TRBV7-3
DNA: TGTGCCAGCAGCGCACAGGCCCACGGCAATTCACCCCTCCACTTT
CDR3: CASSAQAHGNSPLHF

D: NA
size: few
J: TRBJ1-5
V: TRBV4-2
DNA: TGTGCCAGCAGCCCCGTGGGGGGGGAGGGACAGCCCCAGCATTTT
CDR3: CASSPVGGEGQPQHF

D: NA
size: NA
J: TRBJ2-4
V: TRBV30
DNA: TGTGCCTGGACCGGTCTAGCCAAAAACATTCAGTACTTC
CDR3: CAWTGLAKNIQYF

D: NA
size: once
J: TRBJ2-5
V: TRBV3-1/TRBV3-2
DNA: TGTGCCAGCAGCCAATCCGTCACGCTAGGGACGGAGACCCAGTACTTC
CDR3: CASSQSVTLGTETQYF

D: TRBD2
size: once
J: TRBJ2-3
V: TRBV29-1
DNA: TGCAGCGTTGCCGCCAGACTAGCGGCCCACAACTCGAACGATACGCAGTATTTT
CDR3: CSVAARLAAHNSNDTQYF

D: NA
size: NA
J: TRBJ1-6
V: TRBV6-1
DNA: TGTGCCAGCAGTGAAAAAAGCTCCTATAATTCACCCCTCCACTTT
CDR3: CASSEKSSYNSPLHF

D: TRBD2
size: NA
J: TRBJ2-3
V: TRBV24-1
DNA: TGTGCCACCAGTGATTATACAGCGGGATCCACAGATACGCAGTATTTT
CDR3: CATSDYTAGSTDTQYF

D: TRBD1
size: NA
J: TRBJ1-1
V: TRBV12-3/TRBV12-4
DNA: TGTGCCAGCAGGGTACAGGGGGTGGGTGAAGCTTTCTTT
CDR3: CASRVQGVGEAFF

D: TRBD1
size: NA
J: TRBJ1-1
V: TRBV10-1
DNA: TGCGCCAGCACCTTGACAGGGATTAACACTGAAGCTTTCTTT
CDR3: CASTLTGINTEAFF

D: NA
size: NA
J: TRBJ2-2
V: TRBV7-2
DNA: TGTGCCAGCAGCGCCTCGGGTCCAGGGGAGCTGTTTTTT
CDR3: CASSASGPGELFF

D: TRBD2
size: few
J: TRBJ2-1
V: TRBV7-2
DNA: TGTGCCAGCAGCCCGCCCGGGGGGACTCCGGATGGCAATGAGCAGTTCTTC
CDR3: CASSPPGGTPDGNEQFF

D: NA
size: NA
J: TRBJ2-1
V: TRBV20-1
DNA: TGCAGTGCTAGTCCTCACGGGGGCAGGAACAATGAGCAGTTCTTC
CDR3: CSASPHGGRNNEQFF

D: NA
size: NA
J: TRBJ1-2
V: TRBV28
DNA: TGTGCCAGCACAACTGAGGGGGGCTACTATGGCTACACCTTC
CDR3: CASTTEGGYYGYTF

D: NA
size: NA
J: TRBJ1-4
V: TRBV5-1
DNA: TGCGCCAGCAGTTCCGGGACCGTTAATGAAAAACTGTTTTTT
CDR3: CASSSGTVNEKLFF

D: NA
size: NA
J: TRBJ1-5
V: TRBV5-1
DNA: TGCGCCAGCAGCTTGAGCGGCGATAGCAATCAGCCCCAGCATTTT
CDR3: CASSLSGDSNQPQHF

D: NA
size: NA
J: TRBJ2-3
V: TRBV2
DNA: TGTGCCAGCAGTGATAGGTACACCACAGATACGCAGTATTTT
CDR3: CASSDRYTTDTQYF

D: TRBD2
size: NA
J: TRBJ2-1
V: TRBV10-3
DNA: TGTGCCATCGCTAGCGGGGGCGCCGGGGTTGAGCAGTTCTTC
CDR3: CAIASGGAGVEQFF

D: NA
size: NA
J: TRBJ2-5
V: TRBV30
DNA: TGTGCCTGGAGTGTGGTCAGGGGACGGGAGACCCAGTACTTC
CDR3: CAWSVVRGRETQYF

D: NA
size: once
J: TRBJ1-5
V: TRBV18
DNA: TGTGCCAGCTCACCACAGGGGAGCAATCAGCCCCAGCATTTT
CDR3: CASSPQGSNQPQHF

D: NA
size: once
J: TRBJ1-1
V: TRBV9
DNA: TGTGCCAGCAGCGCAGGACAGTTGAACACTGAAGCTTTCTTT
CDR3: CASSAGQLNTEAFF

D: NA
size: NA
J: TRBJ2-5
V: TRBV18
DNA: TGTGCCAGCTCCCTAGGAACCAACCAAGAGACCCAGTACTTC
CDR3: CASSLGTNQETQYF

D: NA
size: medium-sized
J: TRBJ1-6
V: TRBV11-2
DNA: TGTGCCAGCAGCTTAGAAGCAGGGTTAGGATCACCCCTCCACTTT
CDR3: CASSLEAGLGSPLHF

D: TRBD2
size: few
J: TRBJ2-3
V: TRBV9
DNA: TGTGCCAGCAGTGGGACTAGATGGGATACGCAGTATTTT
CDR3: CASSGTRWDTQYF

D: NA
size: NA
J: TRBJ2-2
V: TRBV4-3
DNA: TGCGCCAGCAGCCAAGACTGGTTTCAGGGCTACACCGGGGAGCTGTTTTTT
CDR3: CASSQDWFQGYTGELFF

D: NA
size: NA
J: TRBJ1-3
V: TRBV28
DNA: TGTGCCAGCAGTTTTCCCTCCGCGTCTGGAAACACCATATATTTT
CDR3: CASSFPSASGNTIYF

D: NA
size: NA
J: TRBJ2-3
V: TRBV27
DNA: TGTGCCAGCAGTTTATCGCACATTGTAGATACGCAGTATTTT
CDR3: CASSLSHIVDTQYF